The present T cell receptor beta chain was sequenced within a study of T cell responses to AZD1222 COVID-19 vaccine. Germline CDR1 and CDR2: MDHEN and SYDVKM. Trimming shortened V by 6 bases and J by 1 base, and 16 bases separated the two germline ends. The CDR3 is 15 amino acids. General study points: Rises in breadth and depth of Spike-specific TCRs came after two AZD1222 doses.

Assay used: immunoSEQ multiplex PCR; TCRdb lists only in-frame clones, some missing. The top ten hold about 1.5% of the sample, which has roughly 150,000 clones, less than 95% seen once. As to this clone: Its cognate antigen is unknown.

This sequence was found in an adult in good health. This chain connects TRBV28 to TRBJ2-7; tentative D call: TRBD2 (6 bases). This specimen was peripheral blood, taken on day 0 of AZD1222 vaccination. The CDR3 bases are TGTGCCAGCAGGCGGGGCGGAGGCAGTTCCTACGAGCAGTACTTC. Protein product: CASRRGGGSSYEQYF.